This T cell receptor beta chain is drawn from a study of T cell responses to AZD1222 COVID-19 vaccine. Study results and caveats: Following two doses of AZD1222, Spike-specific TCR breadth and depth rose. Baseline seropositivity occurred in only a handful of AZD1222 recipients.

CDR3 length equals 14 residues. After removal of 0 bases from V and 7 bases from J, the junction contained 4 bases not matched to a gene. Germline assignment: CDR1 SGDLS and CDR2 YYNGEE. Measured with immunoSEQ multiplex PCR; TCRdb has only the in-frame clones, and not every one. The sample comprises 65,000 to 70,000 clones, over 60% of which are singletons, and 12% rests with the top ten. Points on this clone: Its cognate antigen is unknown.

The sequence derives from an adult in good health. This specimen consisted of peripheral blood, obtained on day 0 of AZD1222 vaccination. J is TRBJ1-1 and V is TRBV9, with TRBD1 matching over 9 bases. The CDR3 here is CASSVADRGGEAFF. The CDR3 nucleotides are TGTGCCAGCAGCGTAGCGGACAGGGGTGGTGAAGCTTTCTTT.